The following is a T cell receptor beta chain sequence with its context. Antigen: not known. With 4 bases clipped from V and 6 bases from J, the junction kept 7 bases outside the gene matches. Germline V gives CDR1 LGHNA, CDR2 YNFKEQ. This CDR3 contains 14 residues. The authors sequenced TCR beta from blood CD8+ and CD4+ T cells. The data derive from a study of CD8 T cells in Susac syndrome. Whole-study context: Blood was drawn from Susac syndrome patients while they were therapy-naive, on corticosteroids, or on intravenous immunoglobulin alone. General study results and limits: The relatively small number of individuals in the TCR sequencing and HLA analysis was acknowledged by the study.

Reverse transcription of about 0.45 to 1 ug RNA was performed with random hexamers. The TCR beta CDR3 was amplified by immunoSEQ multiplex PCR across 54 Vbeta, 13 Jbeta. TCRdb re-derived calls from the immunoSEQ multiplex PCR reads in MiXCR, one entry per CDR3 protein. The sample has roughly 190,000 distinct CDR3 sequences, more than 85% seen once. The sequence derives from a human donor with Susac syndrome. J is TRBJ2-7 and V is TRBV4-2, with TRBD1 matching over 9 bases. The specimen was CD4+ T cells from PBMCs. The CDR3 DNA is TGTGCCAGCAGCCCTGCGGGACAGGGAAGCGAGCAGTACTTC. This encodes CASSPAGQGSEQYF.